These 20 T cell receptor beta chains originate from one sample sequenced in a study of T cells in Graves' hyperthyroidism and ophthalmopathy. It was RNA transcripts that yielded the amplified TCR beta CDR3 regions. TCR CDR3 underwent first-round RT-PCR with the HTBI primer set. TCRdb re-derived calls from the multiplex PCR reads in MiXCR, one entry per CDR3 protein. This sample carries about 530,000 distinct CDR3 sequences, under 20% of them seen once, and the ten largest clones take approximately 16%. The material sequenced was blood. These TCRs come from a woman in her late teens or twenties with Graves' ophthalmopathy.

The rearrangement links TRBV6-2 or TRBV6-3 to TRBJ2-7; D is perhaps TRBD2 (6 bases). Trimming pared 6 bases from V and 1 base from J, leaving 16 bases between. The CDR3 is made up of 15 amino acids. Germline values: CDR1 MNHEY, CDR2 SVGEGT. CDR3 DNA: TGTGCCAGCAGCCGGGACGTCGCGGGGTCCTACGAGCAGTACTTC. Its protein is CASSRDVAGSYEQYF.

This clonotype was counted a few times. The V call is TRBV13, the J call TRBJ1-2, with D maybe TRBD1 (5 bases). V was cut by 5 bases and J by 0 bases, with 13 bases left in between. In germline, CDR1 is PRHDT, CDR2 FYEKMQ (reference sequence). This CDR3 is built from 15 residues. CDR3 DNA: TGTGCCAGCAGCGGGCCGGGGCCATCTAACTATGGCTACACCTTC. It yields the protein CASSGPGPSNYGYTF.

In this sample, this clonotype turned up a few times. The chain uses TRBV29-1 and TRBJ1-2; possibly TRBD1 for D (5 bases). This CDR3 has 13 residues. Germline values: CDR1 SQVTM, CDR2 ANQGSEA. V shed 3 bases and J shed 4 bases, with 12 bases lying between them. The CDR3 loop reads CSVDPPTVYGYTF. DNA for the CDR3: TGCAGCGTTGATCCCCCGACAGTCTATGGCTACACCTTC.

This clonotype was detected ten times or more. V usage is TRBV2 and J usage is TRBJ2-5; 7 positions match TRBD2. The V segment lost 4 bases and the J segment 3 bases; nucleotides outside the gene matches: 2. The CDR3 sequence is 13 residues long. Per germline, CDR1 SNHLY and CDR2 FYNNEI. The CDR3 nucleotides read TGTGCCAGCAGTGGGGGGGGAGAAGAGACCCAGTACTTC. Its protein is CASSGGGEETQYF.

This clonotype was observed a few times. The rearrangement links TRBV15 to TRBJ2-2; D is unresolved. The germline gives CDR1 LNHNV, CDR2 YYDKDF (reference sequence). The CDR3 loop spans 14 amino acids. Trimming left V 0 bases short and J 4 bases short, with 6 bases between. The CDR3 bases are TGTGCCACCAGCAGAGATGTTACCACCGGGGAGCTGTTTTTT. It translates to CATSRDVTTGELFF.

This clonotype was counted ten times or more. The chain recombines TRBV11-2 with TRBJ2-7; D might be TRBD1 or TRBD2, each matching 6 bases. The V gene's germline CDR1 is SGHAT and CDR2 FQNNGV. This CDR3 is built from 14 residues. Trimming shortened V by 7 bases and J by 3 bases, and 16 bases separated the two germline ends. The CDR3 DNA sequence: TGTGCCAGCAACCGGCTAGGGGGGCGCTACGAGCAGTACTTC. It is translated as CASNRLGGRYEQYF.

V gene TRBV30 combines with J gene TRBJ2-1, with 7 nucleotides matching TRBD2. The CDR3 sequence is 15 residues long. Germline CDR1 is GTSNPN and CDR2 is SVGIG (reference sequence). V trimming: 0 bases; J trimming: 7 bases; junction bases outside the gene matches: 9. The CDR3 reads CAWSVRRGLLNEQFF. DNA for the CDR3: TGTGCCTGGAGTGTGAGGCGGGGGTTACTAAATGAGCAGTTCTTC.

This clonotype came up many times. The gene calls are TRBV12-3 or TRBV12-4 and TRBJ1-1, with 7 nucleotides matching TRBD1. The junction had 6 bases not matched to a gene; V was cut back by 7 bases and J by 1 base. The CDR3 sequence is 14 residues long. CDR3 DNA sequence: TGTGCCAGCAAAACCGGGACAGCGAACACTGAAGCTTTCTTT. It is translated as CASKTGTANTEAFF.

This clonotype was picked up a small number of times. This chain uses TRBV20-1 with TRBJ1-1; 8 positions match TRBD1. CDR3 length equals 15 residues. V dropped 0 bases and J dropped 4; count of bases not matched to a gene: 7. Germline values: CDR1 DFQATT, CDR2 SNEGSKA (reference sequence). The CDR3 region has the DNA TGCAGTGCTAGAGATCGGACAGGGAGGAGCACTGAAGCTTTCTTT. As protein: CSARDRTGRSTEAFF.

The chain carries TRBV25-1 and TRBJ1-6, with D possibly TRBD1 on 6 matching bases. Between the trimmed V and J ends, which lost 4 bases and 7 bases, there was a span of 14 bases. This CDR3 contains 15 residues. Germline CDR1 MGHDK, CDR2 SYGVNS. The CDR3 protein is CASSGGGQANSPLHF. For the CDR3, the DNA is TGTGCCAGCAGTGGGGGGGGACAAGCCAATTCACCCCTCCACTTT.

This sequence joins TRBV30 and TRBJ1-2, with D possibly TRBD1 on 6 matching bases. The CDR3 runs to 12 residues. V was cut by 5 bases and J by 5 bases, with 12 bases left in between. Germline values: CDR1 GTSNPN, CDR2 SVGIG (reference sequence). The CDR3 DNA is TGTGCCTGGGCCGGGACATCATATGGCTACACCTTC. Protein sequence: CAWAGTSYGYTF.

This clonotype was recorded at least ten times. The rearrangement joins TRBV28 to TRBJ1-6, with D tentatively TRBD1 (6 bases). V gave up 5 bases and J gave up 4 bases, with 15 bases separating them. Germline values: CDR1 MDHEN, CDR2 SYDVKM. The CDR3 spans 16 residues. The CDR3 bases are TGTGCCAGCAGTGCGGGGGCAGTGGATTATAATTCACCCCTCCACTTT. Encoded protein: CASSAGAVDYNSPLHF.

This clonotype was seen repeatedly, ten times or more. The chain is built from TRBV5-8 and TRBJ1-2; the match to TRBD1 covers 8 bases. The CDR3 has 14 amino acids. The J segment lost 5 bases and the V segment lost 4 bases, leaving 7 bases of the junction unmatched. CDR1 and CDR2 (germline): SGHTS, YDEGEE. The CDR3 reads CASSRRTGIYGYTF. The CDR3 DNA follows: TGTGCCAGCAGCAGGAGGACAGGGATATATGGCTACACCTTC.

This rearrangement joins TRBV7-6 to TRBJ2-7, with TRBD1 matching 9 bases. The V and J ends lost 2 bases and 4 bases, in that order; junction bases with no gene match: 6. The CDR3 is made up of 15 amino acids. Germline V gene sequence: CDR1 SGHVS, CDR2 FNYEAQ. DNA of the CDR3: TGTGCCAGCAGCTTATTCACCGGGACAGGGTACGAGCAGTACTTC. Protein: CASSLFTGTGYEQYF.

This clonotype was seen a few times. This chain joins TRBV9 and TRBJ2-7; 8 positions match TRBD1. Germline V gene lookup returns CDR1 SGDLS and CDR2 YYNGEE. This CDR3 spans 15 amino acids. V gave up 4 bases and J gave up 6 bases; unmatched junction bases: 12. The chain's CDR3 is CASSPWTGRISEQYF. The CDR3 DNA follows: TGTGCCAGCAGCCCTTGGACAGGGAGGATTTCCGAGCAGTACTTC.

This clonotype was detected a few times. V gene TRBV14 combines with J gene TRBJ2-1; 9 bases are shared with TRBD2. The CDR3 consists of 15 residues. V was pared by 1 base and J by 8 bases, with 6 bases of the junction left unmatched. The germline CDR1 and CDR2 sequences are SGHDN and FVKESK. As DNA, the CDR3 is TGTGCCAGCAGCCAAGGGCGGGGGGGCCTCGATGAGCAGTTCTTC. It yields the protein CASSQGRGGLDEQFF.

The chain employs TRBV7-8 and TRBJ2-2; D not resolved. This CDR3 is 18 amino acids long. Trimming took 3 bases from V and 0 from J, leaving 17 bases between them. CDR1 is SGHVS, CDR2 FQNEAQ, per germline. The CDR3 DNA reads TGTGCCAGCAGCTTTTTATGTGACTCACGCACGAACACCGGGGAGCTGTTTTTT. Translating gives CASSFLCDSRTNTGELFF.

This clonotype was seen at least ten times. The J gene is TRBJ2-7, the V gene TRBV7-9; D gene unclear. Looked up from germline, CDR1 is SEHNR and CDR2 is FQNEAQ (reference sequence). The CDR3 is made up of 13 amino acids. Trimming took 3 bases from V and 5 from J, leaving 11 bases between them. The CDR3 DNA is TGTGCCAGCAGCTTTGGTGGAATCAACGAGCAGTACTTC. It is translated as CASSFGGINEQYF.

V and J are TRBV7-3 and TRBJ2-7, with D possibly being TRBD1 (6 bases). V was pared by 1 base and J by 2 bases, with 12 bases between. Germline CDR1 is SGHTA and CDR2 is FQGTGA. The CDR3 is 15 residues long. CDR3 residues: CASSLRSGAPYEQYF. The CDR3 region has the DNA TGTGCCAGCAGCTTAAGGTCAGGGGCCCCCTACGAGCAGTACTTC.

Worth noting for this clonotype: A much larger clone lies a single base off, so this may be a read error. The chain couples TRBV13 to TRBJ2-5, with D perhaps TRBD1 or TRBD2 (5 bases each). Germline V gives CDR1 PRHDT, CDR2 FYEKMQ (reference sequence). The V end lost 3 bases, the J end lost 2 bases, and 16 bases lay between the germline ends. The CDR3 is 16 residues long. The DNA of the CDR3 is TGTGCCAGCAGCTTGGCCTTGGGGACGCGGCAAGAGACCCAGTACTTC. Its protein is CASSLALGTRQETQYF.